Each of the 7 T cell receptor beta chains below was sequenced from the same sample in a study of blood T cell repertoires in COVID-19. Profiled with immunoSEQ multiplex PCR; TCRdb holds only in-frame clones, not every one. The sample records roughly 29,000 clones, 70% to 90% being singletons. Material for sequencing was peripheral blood. These receptors originate from a human donor in a cohort sampled during active COVID-19.

This rearrangement joins TRBV6-5 to TRBJ2-7; 9 bases are shared with TRBD2. The CDR3 totals 14 residues. Germline lookup yields CDR1 MNHEY and CDR2 SVGAGI. V shed 3 bases, J shed 10 bases, and the junction held 10 bases outside the gene matches. The CDR3 sequence is CASSYGLAGSLQYF. The CDR3 DNA reads as TGTGCCAGCAGTTATGGGCTAGCGGGATCCCTCCAGTACTTC.

This chain joins TRBV3-1 (or the pseudogene TRBV3-2) and TRBJ1-2; D might be TRBD1 (6 bases). Germline values: CDR1 LGHDT, CDR2 YNNKEL (reference sequence). The CDR3 is made up of 13 amino acids. Trimming stripped 4 bases from V and 9 bases from J, with 15 bases between. The CDR3, as DNA: TGTGCCAGCAGCCCAGGACAGCCTATGAGCTACACCTTC. Its translation: CASSPGQPMSYTF.

The V gene is TRBV7-8, the J gene TRBJ1-5; no firm D call. Germline V gene sequence: CDR1 SGHVS, CDR2 FQNEAQ. The CDR3 consists of 16 residues. Trimming took off 5 bases at V and 0 bases at J, with 14 bases between the two ends. The CDR3 spells CASSLGEAYSNQPQHF. The CDR3 DNA is TGTGCCAGCAGCCTCGGAGAGGCCTATAGCAATCAGCCCCAGCATTTT.

V is TRBV5-4 and J is TRBJ2-2, with D tentatively TRBD2 (7 bases). Germline CDR1 reads SGHNT; CDR2 reads YYREEE (reference sequence). This CDR3 is built from 18 residues. V was trimmed by 4 bases and J by 0 bases, leaving 19 bases between them. CDR3: CASSLGGATGTNTGELFF. The CDR3 DNA reads as TGTGCCAGCAGCCTAGGGGGGGCGACAGGAACGAACACCGGGGAGCTGTTTTTT.

CDR3 DNA sequence: TGTGCCAGCAGCTTGGGGACTAGCGGGGCCTACAATGAGCAGTTCTTC. This translates into CASSLGTSGAYNEQFF. The chain combines TRBV5-4 with TRBJ2-1; 12 bases agree with TRBD2. The CDR3 is 16 residues long. With V trimmed by 0 bases and J by 2 bases, 0 bases remained unmatched. The germline CDR1 and CDR2 sequences are SGHNT and YYREEE (reference sequence).

The V call is TRBV5-4, the J call TRBJ1-1; TRBD1 matches at 10 bases. This CDR3 contains 17 residues. The germline CDR1 and CDR2 sequences are SGHNT and YYREEE (reference sequence). Trimming took 4 bases from V and 0 from J; bases not matched to a gene: 9. The CDR3 DNA reads TGTGCCAGCAGCCAGACAGGGGGCGCGGGCATGAACACTGAAGCTTTCTTT. Amino acid sequence: CASSQTGGAGMNTEAFF.

The J gene is TRBJ2-1, the V gene TRBV9, with TRBD1 matching over 9 bases. Trimming removed 1 base from V and 10 bases from J; junction bases left unmatched: 3. The CDR3 is 13 amino acids. The germline V gene has CDR1 SGDLS and CDR2 YYNGEE. The CDR3 reads CASSVTDRGEQFF. The CDR3 region has the DNA TGTGCCAGCAGCGTAACGGACAGGGGCGAGCAGTTCTTC.